This record looks at one T cell receptor (beta chain) sequence and its context. What antigen it recognizes has not been identified. No per-base quality is available; no much larger clone lies one base away. The source of the sample is a study of T cell responses to AZD1222 COVID-19 vaccine (dated by TCRdb to about 2021). Broadly, across the study: TCR sequencing was performed for about 250 trial participants, of whom 207 were given two doses of AZD1222 and around 26 were given two doses of MenACWY control vaccine. Trial participants were enrolled into age subgroups of 18-55, 56-69 and 70-plus years, which contained 148, 28 and 57 TCR-sequenced participants, respectively.

At the junction V is shortened by 4 bases and J by 0 bases, with 13 bases in between. CDR1 SEHNR and CDR2 FQNEAQ were looked up in the germline V gene (reference sequence). Reading from cysteine to phenylalanine, the CDR3 counts 17 amino acids. Of all the DNA, just the CDR3 is kept, 51 bases in frame from base 1. The CDR3 regions of human TCRbeta chains were analyzed by immunosequencing. From the authors' description of their analysis: Repertoire TCRs were matched against a reference library of SARS-CoV-2-specific TCRs generated with the MIRA antigen-specificity platform. Breadth was defined as the fraction of unique TCRs that were SARS-CoV-2-associated. Depth was defined as the fraction of total T cells that were SARS-CoV-2-associated. Using the MIRA data, each spike-specific TCR was mapped to the spike region that the TCR reacts to and placed in a CD4 or CD8 class. Log10-transformed breadth and depth values were compared by one-way ANOVA with Sidak's multiple comparisons tests. Imported from immuneACCESS, the table was reduced by TCRdb to in-frame sequences with V and J called. These copies leave out some clones; in studies compared against another copy, an unresolved V gene accounts for under half, and the cause of the remainder is not known. V, J and clone size derive from that table, while D and trimming were established from the DNA sequence. The sample yields 180,000 or so clones; 90% to 95% were counted once. The ten most abundant clones make up approximately 1.7% of the sample.

Results the study describes overall, beyond this receptor: Only a handful of AZD1222 recipients were SARS-CoV-2 seropositive at baseline, limiting conclusions about previously exposed vaccinees. Most participants were white British and females outnumbered males, and the authors suggested that clonal diversity may have been underestimated. Epitopes outside the regions mutated in the B.1.351 and B.1.1.7 variants were reportedly recognized by nearly half of the unique spike-specific TCRs. The 56-69-year group was small, and its depth increase did not reach significance, likely because of low power. After two AZD1222 doses, both the breadth and the depth of spike-specific TCRs were significantly higher than at day 0 and than in MenACWY recipients. The whole spike protein was spanned by vaccine-associated CD4 TCRs, and dominant responses were seen in regions 160-218 and 743-854. Because no samples from the day 14 peak response were available, repertoires could be characterized only after the peak T cell response.

According to the study, the label for this sample's time point signals: about 28 days (+/-7) after the second vaccine dose. AZD1222 recipients whose second dose came at about 4 weeks and those whose second dose came at about 12 weeks were combined into one group, since spike-specific TCR depth and breadth did not differ between the two schedules. Samples from vaccinated people were obtained from the UK trials COV001 and COV002, which included a single-blind randomized controlled phase 2/3 trial of AZD1222 (ChAdOx1 nCoV-19) in healthy adults. Trial participant PBMC samples were collected at day 0 and day 28 after the second dose for TCRbeta chain sequencing.

This receptor was taken from an adult who received the AZD1222 COVID-19 vaccine. The material sequenced was peripheral blood, taken 28 days after the second AZD1222 dose. The rearrangement joined TRBV7-9 to TRBJ2-6, with a tentative D call of TRBD1 or TRBD2, each matching 5 bases. The DNA sequence is TGTGCCAGCAGCTCGCCGGGACCGAGCTCTGGGGCCAACGTCCTGACTTTC. It encodes CASSSPGPSSGANVLTF.